Reported below is one T cell receptor (beta chain). In the original workflow: Counts of nucleated cells, estimated from reference gene primer amplification, were obtained. Measured with immunoSEQ multiplex PCR; TCRdb has only the in-frame clones, and not every one. The DNA gave D and trimming, while V, J and clone size come from that table. The sample gives approximately 220,000 clones, around 90% of which show up once; about 15% is in the top ten. The record originates from a study of blood T cell repertoires in COVID-19. Study in general: The United States, Italy and Spain supplied acute and convalescent COVID-19 samples. Sources were T cells, B-cell-depleted T cells, or PBMCs; the material itself was cDNA or gDNA.

Participants spanned ages about 18 to 89 years and resided in 20 to 30 US areas. CDR1 and CDR2 (germline): MNHEY, SVGAGI. This CDR3 is built from 16 residues. The V end was cut by 1 base, the J end by 4 bases, with 15 bases between. This sequence joins TRBV6-5 and TRBJ2-3, with a tentative D call TRBD2 (6 bases). Sample: PBMCs or T cells enriched from blood (not recorded which). This TCR came from a young man who had been exposed to COVID-19. CDR3 sequence: CASSYFQPTRADTQYF. The CDR3 DNA is TGTGCCAGCAGTTACTTCCAACCGACTAGAGCAGATACGCAGTATTTT.